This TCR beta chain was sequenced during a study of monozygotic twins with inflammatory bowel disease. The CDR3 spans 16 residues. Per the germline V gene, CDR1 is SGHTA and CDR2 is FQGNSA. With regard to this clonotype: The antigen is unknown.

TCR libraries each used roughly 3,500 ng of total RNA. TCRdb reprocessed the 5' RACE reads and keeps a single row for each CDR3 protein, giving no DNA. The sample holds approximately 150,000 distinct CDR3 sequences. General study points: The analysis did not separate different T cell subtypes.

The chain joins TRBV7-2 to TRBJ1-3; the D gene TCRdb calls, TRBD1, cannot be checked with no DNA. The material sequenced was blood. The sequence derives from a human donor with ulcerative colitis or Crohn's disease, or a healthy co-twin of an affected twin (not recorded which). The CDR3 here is CASSAQGTYSGNTIYF.